These 21 T cell receptor beta chains were sequenced from one sample in a study of beta chain features in type 1 diabetes. Isolated RNA was reverse transcribed in full, so expressed TCRB transcripts were sequenced. TCRdb's copy holds only in-frame clones and misses some; the assay was immunoSEQ multiplex PCR. This table holds 400,000 to 500,000 clones, over 11% found once. Sequences were obtained from naive CD4+ T cells from blood. The origin of the receptors is a young man in good health.

The chain links TRBV9 to TRBJ2-2; D perhaps matches TRBD2 (5 bases). CDR1 SGDLS and CDR2 YYNGEE come from the germline V gene. The CDR3 has 15 amino acids. Between the trimmed V and J ends, which lost 3 bases and 4 bases, there was a span of 13 bases. This chain's CDR3 is CASSDRTRGTGELFF. The CDR3 coding sequence is TGTGCCAGCAGCGACCGGACTCGGGGCACCGGGGAGCTGTTTTTT.

The J gene is TRBJ2-5, the V gene TRBV27, with D possibly TRBD2 on 6 matching bases. Per germline, CDR1 MNHEY and CDR2 SMNVEV (reference sequence). This CDR3 spans 14 amino acids. V was pared by 5 bases and J by 5 bases, with 15 bases between. The CDR3: CASSPRARGETQYF. As DNA, the CDR3 is TGTGCCAGCAGTCCTCGGGCCCGGGGGGAGACCCAGTACTTC.

The chain uses TRBV29-1 and TRBJ1-4; D gene ambiguous. The CDR3 is 13 amino acids. With 4 bases removed from V and 4 bases from J, the gap between germline ends came to 10 bases. Per the germline V gene, CDR1 is SQVTM and CDR2 is ANQGSEA. Written as DNA, the CDR3 is TGCAGCGTTGTAATCAGCAATAATGAAAAACTGTTTTTT. Translation gives CSVVISNNEKLFF.

This clone was observed a few times. The chain employs TRBV11-2 and TRBJ2-2; 10 bases align to TRBD2. Germline V gene data show CDR1 as SGHAT and CDR2 as FQNNGV. V trimming: 5 bases; J trimming: 6 bases; junction bases outside the gene matches: 3. This CDR3 is built from 14 residues. This chain's CDR3 is CASSLLAGSGELFF. CDR3 sequence (DNA): TGTGCCAGCAGCCTACTAGCGGGGTCCGGGGAGCTGTTTTTT.

The table lists this clone with a few counts. V usage is TRBV9 and J usage is TRBJ2-5; D is possibly TRBD2 (5 bases). The CDR3 runs 14 residues. Trimming removed 0 bases from V and 5 bases from J, with 11 bases in between. CDR1 and CDR2 from the germline V gene are SGDLS and YYNGEE. The CDR3 region is CASSVDAGGETQYF. The CDR3 nucleotides read TGTGCCAGCAGCGTAGATGCGGGTGGGGAGACCCAGTACTTC.

V usage is TRBV29-1 and J usage is TRBJ2-1; D possibly corresponds to TRBD2 (6 bases). This CDR3 is built from 14 residues. V dropped 4 bases and J dropped 9 bases, with 19 bases sitting between them. Germline-derived CDR1 and CDR2 are SQVTM and ANQGSEA. In nucleotides, the CDR3 is TGCAGCGTTGCGGTAGCCCACTCCGGGGGTGAGCAGTTCTTC. It is translated as CSVAVAHSGGEQFF.

The chain employs TRBV14 and TRBJ1-5; possibly TRBD1 for D (6 bases). The CDR3 is made up of 13 amino acids. Trimming shortened V by 3 bases and J by 4 bases, and 7 bases separated the two germline ends. Germline CDR1 SGHDN, CDR2 FVKESK. CDR3 in amino acids: CASSHGQNQPQHF. CDR3 DNA sequence: TGTGCCAGCAGCCACGGACAGAATCAGCCCCAGCATTTT.

The chain recombines TRBV6-1 with TRBJ1-1; D might be TRBD1 (5 bases). This CDR3 spans 13 amino acids. V was shortened by 6 bases and J by 0 bases, with 8 bases between the two germline ends. In germline, CDR1 is MNHNS, CDR2 SASEGT. CDR3 sequence (DNA): TGTGCCAGCAGGAGGGGACTGAACACTGAAGCTTTCTTT. This codes for CASRRGLNTEAFF.

CDR3 amino acids: CAWSRTTVSYEQYV. The CDR3 nucleotides read TGTGCCTGGAGCCGGACCACGGTTTCCTACGAGCAGTACGTC. This chain uses TRBV30 with TRBJ2-7, with D uncertain. The germline V and J ends were trimmed by 3 bases and 1 base, with 13 bases remaining between them. CDR1 GTSNPN and CDR2 SVGIG come from the germline V gene (reference sequence). This CDR3 region has 14 residues.

On this clone: The same CDR3 arises from other DNA sequences in this sample as well. V is TRBV27 and J is TRBJ2-6; D unclear. Germline V gene lookup returns CDR1 MNHEY and CDR2 SMNVEV (reference sequence). This CDR3 comprises 13 residues. Trimming cost V 6 bases and J 0 bases, with 3 bases left between them. The DNA of the CDR3 is TGTGCCAGCAGAAGCTCTGGGGCCAACGTCCTGACTTTC. This translates into CASRSSGANVLTF.

This clone showed up just a few times. The J gene is TRBJ2-7, the V gene TRBV30, with 14 bases identical to TRBD2. CDR3 length: 15 residues. Germline V gives CDR1 GTSNPN, CDR2 SVGIG (reference sequence). The V and J ends lost 3 bases and 5 bases, in that order; junction bases with no gene match: 6. The CDR3 sequence is CAWSRGLAGADEQYV. The DNA for the CDR3 is TGTGCCTGGAGCAGGGGACTAGCGGGAGCAGACGAGCAGTACGTC.

The V call is TRBV20-1, the J call TRBJ2-1; D remains unclear. This CDR3 contains 11 residues. Trimming stripped 6 bases from V and 8 bases from J, with 11 bases between. Per the germline V gene, CDR1 is DFQATT and CDR2 is SNEGSKA (reference sequence). Here the CDR3 DNA reads TGCAGTGCGACCCTTTACGATGAGCAGTTCTTC. It codes for CSATLYDEQFF.

In its sample, this clone was seen a few times. The chain employs TRBV18 and TRBJ2-7; D is undetermined. In germline, CDR1 is KGHSH, CDR2 LQKENI. The V and J ends lost 5 bases and 2 bases respectively, with 10 bases between them. The CDR3 is 13 amino acids. This CDR3 is CASSTKAAYEQYV. CDR3 coding DNA: TGTGCCAGCTCAACGAAGGCGGCCTACGAGCAGTACGTC.

The chain combines TRBV27 with TRBJ1-2, with 7 positions matching TRBD1. The CDR3 runs 14 residues. Germline CDR1 reads MNHEY; CDR2 reads SMNVEV (reference sequence). The ends lost 6 bases at V and 1 base at J; junction bases unmatched: 5. This CDR3 reads CASRGDSLNYGYTF. The DNA for the CDR3 is TGTGCCAGCAGGGGGGACAGCCTTAACTATGGCTACACCTTC.

The V call is TRBV7-2, the J call TRBJ2-5, with D unresolved. The closer fit of TRBJ2-7 to the DNA end suggests the J call may be wrong. The CDR3 consists of 13 residues. The V gene's germline CDR1 is SGHTA and CDR2 FQGNSA. This CDR3 is CASSPPAAYEQYF. Written as DNA, the CDR3 is TGTGCCAGCAGCCCACCTGCTGCCTACGAGCAGTACTTC.

A few counts support this clone. This chain uses TRBV7-2 with TRBJ2-1; D is perhaps TRBD1 or TRBD2 (6 bases each). The CDR3 extends over 14 amino acids. Germline values: CDR1 SGHTA, CDR2 FQGNSA. Between the trimmed V and J ends, which lost 1 base and 6 bases, there was a span of 10 bases. CDR3 nucleotides: TGTGCCAGCAGCTTAGTGGGGGGCCCCAATGAGCAGTTCTTC. Amino acids: CASSLVGGPNEQFF.

The gene calls are TRBV11-3 and TRBJ2-1; D gene unclear. This CDR3 is 13 amino acids long. Trimming shortened V by 0 bases and J by 4 bases, and 4 bases separated the two germline ends. The germline CDR1 and CDR2 sequences are SGHNT and YENEEA. The CDR3 spells CASSLDDYNEQFF. DNA of the CDR3: TGTGCCAGCAGCTTAGACGATTACAATGAGCAGTTCTTC.

The V gene is TRBV11-1, the J gene TRBJ2-1, with 9 nucleotides matching TRBD2. Germline-derived CDR1 and CDR2 are SGHAT and FQDESV (reference sequence). Germline trimming cut 7 bases from V and 4 bases from J; bases unmatched to any gene: 8. CDR3 length: 15 residues. CDR3 DNA: TGTGCCAGCACCCAGGGTAGCGGGGGATACAATGAGCAGTTCTTC. Translation gives CASTQGSGGYNEQFF. The full variable domain, with the rest looked up from reference TRBV11-1 and TRBJ2-1, is EAEVAQSPRYKITEKSQAVAFWCDPISGHATLYWYRQILGQGPELLVQFQDESVVDDSQLPKDRFSAERLKGVDSTLKIQPAELGDSAMYLCASTQGSGGYNEQFFGPGTRLTVL.

The J gene is TRBJ2-3, the V gene TRBV6-6; no reliable D call. From germline, CDR1 is MNHNY and CDR2 SVGAGI (reference sequence). This CDR3 has 13 residues. V dropped 0 bases and J dropped 5 bases, with 6 bases sitting between them. The CDR3 DNA is TGTGCCAGCAGTTACTCCCGTCGAGATACGCAGTATTTT. Protein: CASSYSRRDTQYF.

In this sample, this clone turned up once. J is TRBJ2-6 and V is TRBV7-2; D gene uncertain. There are 17 residues in the CDR3. V lost 2 bases and J 0 bases, leaving 11 bases between the germline ends. CDR1 and CDR2 from the germline V gene are SGHTA and FQGNSA. CDR3 residues: CASSLQVLSSGANVLTF. In nucleotides, the CDR3 is TGTGCCAGCAGCTTACAGGTGCTATCCTCTGGGGCCAACGTCCTGACTTTC.

This clone was seen more than once but under ten times. The rearrangement joins TRBV7-9 to TRBJ1-4; D is perhaps TRBD1 (5 bases). The CDR3 totals 15 residues. Trimming took 1 base from V and 3 from J, leaving 9 bases between them. Germline V lookup: CDR1 SEHNR, CDR2 FQNEAQ (reference sequence). The chain's CDR3 is CASSLEGVANEKLFF. In nucleotides, the CDR3 is TGTGCCAGCAGCTTAGAAGGGGTGGCTAATGAAAAACTGTTTTTT.